This T cell receptor (beta chain) was profiled in a study of vaccination and CD4 T cells after COVID-19. Study-level background: Each participant was administered two doses of a vaccine, which was either BNT162b2 or mRNA-1273. For post-vaccine samples, collection took place a median around 73 days after dose two, ranging from 14 to 241. Notes on the study in general: Post-vaccination, and not before, a median 86.3% of reactive clones appeared in convalescent patients.

Specified treatment: approximately nine-day PBMC culture with coronavirus spike peptide pools or control peptides (ViraFEST assay). The assay that was used to sequence DNA from cultured CD4+ T cells was the Oncomine TCR Beta short-read assay. TCRdb re-analysed the PCR reads in MiXCR, keeping a single row per CDR3 protein. Among more than 7,000 distinct CDR3 sequences listed, 50% to 75% were seen once. A word on this clonotype: Its antigen is not identified.

Sequences were obtained from CD4+ T cells from blood, cultured in vitro. This TCR came from a human donor who had recovered from COVID-19.

The CDR3 sequence: CSARPAETQYF. The CDR3 DNA reads as TGCAGTGCTCGCCCGGCGGAGACCCAGTACTTC. The chain combines TRBV20-1 with TRBJ2-5; D is unclear. The V gene's germline CDR1 is DFQATT and CDR2 SNEGSKA (reference sequence). This CDR3 comprises 11 residues. V shed 5 bases and J shed 5 bases, with 9 bases lying between them.